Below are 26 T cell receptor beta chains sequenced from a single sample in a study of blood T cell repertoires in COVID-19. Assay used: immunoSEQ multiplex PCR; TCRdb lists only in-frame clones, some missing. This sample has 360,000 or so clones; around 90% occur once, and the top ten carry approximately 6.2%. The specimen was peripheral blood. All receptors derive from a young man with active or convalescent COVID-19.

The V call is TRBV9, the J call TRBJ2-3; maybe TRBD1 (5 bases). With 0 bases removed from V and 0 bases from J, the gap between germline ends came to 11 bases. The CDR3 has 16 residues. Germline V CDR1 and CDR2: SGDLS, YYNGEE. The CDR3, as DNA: TGTGCCAGCAGCGTAGATGTGGGGCCTAGCACAGATACGCAGTATTTT. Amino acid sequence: CASSVDVGPSTDTQYF.

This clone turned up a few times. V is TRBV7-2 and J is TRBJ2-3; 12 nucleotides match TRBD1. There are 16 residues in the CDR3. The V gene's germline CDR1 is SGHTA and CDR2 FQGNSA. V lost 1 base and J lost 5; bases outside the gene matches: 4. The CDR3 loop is CASSLGGTGGKDTQYF. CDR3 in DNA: TGTGCCAGCAGCTTAGGGGGGACAGGGGGCAAAGATACGCAGTATTTT.

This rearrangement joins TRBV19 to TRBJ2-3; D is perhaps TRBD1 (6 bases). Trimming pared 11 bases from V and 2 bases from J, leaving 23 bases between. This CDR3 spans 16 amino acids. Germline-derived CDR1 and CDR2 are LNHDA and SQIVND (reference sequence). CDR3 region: CAGYRRGSLSTDTQYF. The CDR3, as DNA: TGTGCCGGCTATCGTAGGGGGTCCCTCTCCACAGATACGCAGTATTTT.

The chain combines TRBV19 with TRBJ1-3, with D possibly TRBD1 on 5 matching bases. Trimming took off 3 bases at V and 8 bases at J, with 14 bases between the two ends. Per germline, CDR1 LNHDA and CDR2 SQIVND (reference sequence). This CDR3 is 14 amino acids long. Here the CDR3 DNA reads TGTGCCAGTAGTATCGCAGGGAAAGCTTACACCATATATTTT. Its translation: CASSIAGKAYTIYF.

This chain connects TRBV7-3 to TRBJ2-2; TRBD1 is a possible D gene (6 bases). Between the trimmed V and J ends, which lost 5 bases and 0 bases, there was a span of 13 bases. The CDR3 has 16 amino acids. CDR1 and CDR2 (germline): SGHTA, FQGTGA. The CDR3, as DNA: TGTGCCAGCAGCCCTCCCGGGACACCGAACACCGGGGAGCTGTTTTTT. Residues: CASSPPGTPNTGELFF.

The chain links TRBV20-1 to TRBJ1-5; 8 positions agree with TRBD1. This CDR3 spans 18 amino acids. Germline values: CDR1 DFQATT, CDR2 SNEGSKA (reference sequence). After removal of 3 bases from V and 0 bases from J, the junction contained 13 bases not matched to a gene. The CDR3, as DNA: TGCAGTGCTAGTCCCTGGTTGACGACAGGGGATAGCAATCAGCCCCAGCATTTT. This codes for CSASPWLTTGDSNQPQHF.

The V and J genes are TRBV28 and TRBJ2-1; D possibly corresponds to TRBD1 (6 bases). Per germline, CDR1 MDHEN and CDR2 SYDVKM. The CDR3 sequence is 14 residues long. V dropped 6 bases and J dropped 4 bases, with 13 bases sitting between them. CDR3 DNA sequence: TGTGCCAGCAGCAGACGGGACACTTACAATGAGCAGTTCTTC. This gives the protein CASSRRDTYNEQFF.

The CDR3 nucleotides read TGTGCCAGTACGGGACAGGATTCCTACAATGAGCAGTTCTTC. The encoded protein is CASTGQDSYNEQFF. This chain connects TRBV19 to TRBJ2-1; TRBD1 agrees at 8 bases. V was clipped by 7 bases and J by 1 base; unmatched bases: 3. This CDR3 comprises 14 residues. In germline, CDR1 is LNHDA, CDR2 SQIVND (reference sequence).

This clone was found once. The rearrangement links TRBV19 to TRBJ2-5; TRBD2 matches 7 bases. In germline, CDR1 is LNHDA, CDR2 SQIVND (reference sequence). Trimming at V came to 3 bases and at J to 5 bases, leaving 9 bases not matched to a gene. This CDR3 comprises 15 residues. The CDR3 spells CASSIFGLGGETQYF. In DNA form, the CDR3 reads TGTGCCAGTAGTATCTTCGGACTAGGTGGGGAGACCCAGTACTTC.

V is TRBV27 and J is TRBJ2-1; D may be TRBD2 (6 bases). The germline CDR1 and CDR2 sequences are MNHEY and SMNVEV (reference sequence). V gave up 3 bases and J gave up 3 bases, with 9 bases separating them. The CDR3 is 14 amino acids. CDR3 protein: CASSLAGYYNEQFF. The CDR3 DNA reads TGTGCCAGCAGTTTGGCGGGGTACTACAATGAGCAGTTCTTC.

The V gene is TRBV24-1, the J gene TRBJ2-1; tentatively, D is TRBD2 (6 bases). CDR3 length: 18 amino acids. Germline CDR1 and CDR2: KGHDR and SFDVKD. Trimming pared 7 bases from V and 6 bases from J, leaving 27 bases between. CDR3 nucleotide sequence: TGTGCCACCAGCCCACCCGGCCGGGGGTCAGACCTCGTCAATGAGCAGTTCTTC. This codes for CATSPPGRGSDLVNEQFF.

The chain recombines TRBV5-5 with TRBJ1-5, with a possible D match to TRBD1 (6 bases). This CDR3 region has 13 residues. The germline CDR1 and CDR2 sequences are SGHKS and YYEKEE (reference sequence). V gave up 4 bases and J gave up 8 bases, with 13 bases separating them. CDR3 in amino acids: CASSRTRGEPQHF. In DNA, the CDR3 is TGTGCCAGCAGCCGGACTAGGGGGGAGCCCCAGCATTTT.

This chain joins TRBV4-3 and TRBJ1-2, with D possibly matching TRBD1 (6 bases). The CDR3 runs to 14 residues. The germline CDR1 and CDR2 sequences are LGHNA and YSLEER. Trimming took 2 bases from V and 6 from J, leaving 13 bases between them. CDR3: CASSQKGVGHGYTF. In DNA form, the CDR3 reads TGCGCCAGCAGCCAAAAGGGGGTCGGGCATGGCTACACCTTC.

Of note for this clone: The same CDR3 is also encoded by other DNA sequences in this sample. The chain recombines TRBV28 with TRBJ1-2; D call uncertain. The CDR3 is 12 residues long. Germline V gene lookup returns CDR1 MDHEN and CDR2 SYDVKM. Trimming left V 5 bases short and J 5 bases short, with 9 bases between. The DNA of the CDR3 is TGTGCCAGCAGTCCAACCGGGTATGGCTACACCTTC. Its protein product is CASSPTGYGYTF.

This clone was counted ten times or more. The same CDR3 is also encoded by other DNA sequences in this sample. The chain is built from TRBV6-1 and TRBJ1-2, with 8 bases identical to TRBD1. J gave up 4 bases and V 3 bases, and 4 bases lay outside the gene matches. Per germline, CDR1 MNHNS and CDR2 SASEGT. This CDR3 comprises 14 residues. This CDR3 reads CASSEGTGLYGYTF. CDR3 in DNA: TGTGCCAGCAGTGAGGGGACAGGACTCTATGGCTACACCTTC.

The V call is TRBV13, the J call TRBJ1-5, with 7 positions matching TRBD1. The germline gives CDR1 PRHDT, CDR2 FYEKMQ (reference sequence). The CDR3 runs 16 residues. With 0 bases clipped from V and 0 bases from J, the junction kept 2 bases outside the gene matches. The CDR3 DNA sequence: TGTGCCAGCAGCTTAGGCTCAGGGGGTAGCAATCAGCCCCAGCATTTT. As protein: CASSLGSGGSNQPQHF. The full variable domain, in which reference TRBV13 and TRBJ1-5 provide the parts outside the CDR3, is AAGVIQSPRHLIKEKRETATLKCYPIPRHDTVYWYQQGPGQDPQFLISFYEKMQSDKGSIPDRFSAQQFSDYHSELNMSSLELGDSALYFCASSLGSGGSNQPQHFGDGTRLSIL.

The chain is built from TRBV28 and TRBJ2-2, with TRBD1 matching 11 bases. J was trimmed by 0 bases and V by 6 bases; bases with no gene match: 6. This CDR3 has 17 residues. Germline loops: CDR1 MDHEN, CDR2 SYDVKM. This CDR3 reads CASSLGTGGPNTGELFF. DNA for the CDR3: TGTGCCAGCAGCCTAGGGACAGGGGGTCCGAACACCGGGGAGCTGTTTTTT.

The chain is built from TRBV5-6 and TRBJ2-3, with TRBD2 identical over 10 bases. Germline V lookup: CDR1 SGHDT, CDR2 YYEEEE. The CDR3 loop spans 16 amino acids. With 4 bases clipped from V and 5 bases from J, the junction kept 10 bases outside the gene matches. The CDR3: CASSDGLAERGDTQYF. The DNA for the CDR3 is TGTGCCAGCAGCGACGGACTAGCGGAGAGGGGAGATACGCAGTATTTT.

The CDR3 region is CASSVARTSGGDYNEQFF. In DNA form, the CDR3 reads TGTGCCAGCAGCGTAGCTCGGACTAGCGGGGGGGACTACAATGAGCAGTTCTTC. J is TRBJ2-1 and V is TRBV9; 15 bases fit TRBD2. J lost 3 bases, V lost 0 bases, and 4 bases had no gene match. Germline V gives CDR1 SGDLS, CDR2 YYNGEE. The CDR3 consists of 18 residues.

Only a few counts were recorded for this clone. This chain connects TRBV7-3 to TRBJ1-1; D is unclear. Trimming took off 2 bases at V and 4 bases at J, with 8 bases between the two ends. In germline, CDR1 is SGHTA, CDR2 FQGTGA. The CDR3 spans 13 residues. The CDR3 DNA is TGTGCCAGCAGCTTACGGCCAGGCACTGAAGCTTTCTTT. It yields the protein CASSLRPGTEAFF.

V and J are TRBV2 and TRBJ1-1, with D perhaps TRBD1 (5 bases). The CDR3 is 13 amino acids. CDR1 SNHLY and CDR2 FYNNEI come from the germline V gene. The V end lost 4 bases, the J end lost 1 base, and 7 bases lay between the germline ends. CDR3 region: CASSVTGNTEAFF. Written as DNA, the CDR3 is TGTGCCAGCAGTGTAACAGGGAACACTGAAGCTTTCTTT.

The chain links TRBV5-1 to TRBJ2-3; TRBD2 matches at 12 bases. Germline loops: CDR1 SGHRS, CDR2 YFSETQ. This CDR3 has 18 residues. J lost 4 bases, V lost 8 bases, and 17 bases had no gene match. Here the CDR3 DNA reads TGCGCCAGTACACTGGGGACTAGCGGGCGAGCTGCCGCAGATACGCAGTATTTT. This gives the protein CASTLGTSGRAAADTQYF.

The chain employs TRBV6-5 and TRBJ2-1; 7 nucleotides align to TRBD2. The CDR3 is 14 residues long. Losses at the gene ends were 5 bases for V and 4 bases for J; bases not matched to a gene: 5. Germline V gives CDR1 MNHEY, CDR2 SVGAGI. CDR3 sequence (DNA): TGTGCCAGCAGTAAACTGCGGGAGTACAATGAGCAGTTCTTC. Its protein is CASSKLREYNEQFF.

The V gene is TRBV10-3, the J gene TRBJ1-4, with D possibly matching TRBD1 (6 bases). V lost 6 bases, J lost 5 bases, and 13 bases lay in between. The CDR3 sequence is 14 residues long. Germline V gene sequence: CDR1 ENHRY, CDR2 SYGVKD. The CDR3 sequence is CAISQRTDNEKLFF. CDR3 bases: TGTGCCATCAGCCAGAGGACAGACAATGAAAAACTGTTTTTT.

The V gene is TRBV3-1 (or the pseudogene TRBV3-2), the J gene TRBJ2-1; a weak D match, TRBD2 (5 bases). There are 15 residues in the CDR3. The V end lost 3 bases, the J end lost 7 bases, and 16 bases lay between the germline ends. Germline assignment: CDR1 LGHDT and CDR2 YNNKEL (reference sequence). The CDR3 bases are TGTGCCAGCAGCCAGGTCAGAGGGCAGGTTAATGAGCAGTTCTTC. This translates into CASSQVRGQVNEQFF.

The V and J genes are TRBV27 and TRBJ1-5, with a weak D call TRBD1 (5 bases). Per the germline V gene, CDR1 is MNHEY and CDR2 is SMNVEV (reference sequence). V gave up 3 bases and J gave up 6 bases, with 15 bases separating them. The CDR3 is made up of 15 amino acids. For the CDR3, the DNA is TGTGCCAGCAGTTTTGGCGGACAAATGGGTCAGCCCCAGCATTTT. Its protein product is CASSFGGQMGQPQHF.